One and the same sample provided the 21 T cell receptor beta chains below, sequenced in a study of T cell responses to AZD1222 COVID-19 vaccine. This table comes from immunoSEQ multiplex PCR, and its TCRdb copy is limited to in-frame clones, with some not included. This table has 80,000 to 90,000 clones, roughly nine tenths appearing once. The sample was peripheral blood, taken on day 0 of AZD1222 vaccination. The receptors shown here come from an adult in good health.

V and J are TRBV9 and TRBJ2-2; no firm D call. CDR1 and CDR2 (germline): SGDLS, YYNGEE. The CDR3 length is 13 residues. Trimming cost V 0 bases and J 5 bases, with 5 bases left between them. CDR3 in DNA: TGTGCCAGCAGCGTAGTAGAGACCGGGGAGCTGTTTTTT. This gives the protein CASSVVETGELFF.

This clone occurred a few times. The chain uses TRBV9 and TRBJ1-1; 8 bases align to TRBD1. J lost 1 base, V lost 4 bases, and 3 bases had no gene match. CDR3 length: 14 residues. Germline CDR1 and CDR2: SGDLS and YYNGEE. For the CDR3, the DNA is TGTGCCAGCAGCTTTCAGGGGGCGAACACTGAAGCTTTCTTT. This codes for CASSFQGANTEAFF.

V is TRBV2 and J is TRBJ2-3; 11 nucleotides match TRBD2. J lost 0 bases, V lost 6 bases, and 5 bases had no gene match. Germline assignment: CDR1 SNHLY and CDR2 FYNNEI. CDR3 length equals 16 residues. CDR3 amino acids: CASRASSGGSTDTQYF. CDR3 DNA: TGTGCCAGCAGGGCCTCTAGCGGGGGGAGCACAGATACGCAGTATTTT.

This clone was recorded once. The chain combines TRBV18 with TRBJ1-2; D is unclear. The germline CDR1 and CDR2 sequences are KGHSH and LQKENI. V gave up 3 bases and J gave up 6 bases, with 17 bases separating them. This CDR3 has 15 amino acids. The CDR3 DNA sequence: TGTGCCAGCTCACCGCAACAGAGCCGCCCCGATGGCTACACCTTC. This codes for CASSPQQSRPDGYTF.

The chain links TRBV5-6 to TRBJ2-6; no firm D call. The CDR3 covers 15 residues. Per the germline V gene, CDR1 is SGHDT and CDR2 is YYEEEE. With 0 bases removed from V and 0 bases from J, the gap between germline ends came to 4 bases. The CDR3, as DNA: TGTGCCAGCAGCTTGGTGTACTCTGGGGCCAACGTCCTGACTTTC. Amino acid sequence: CASSLVYSGANVLTF.

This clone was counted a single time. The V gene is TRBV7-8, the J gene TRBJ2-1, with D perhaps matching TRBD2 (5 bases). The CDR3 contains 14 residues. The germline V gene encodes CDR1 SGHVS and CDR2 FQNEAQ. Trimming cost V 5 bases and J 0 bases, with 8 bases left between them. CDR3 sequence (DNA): TGTGCCAGCAGCCGGGGAGACTCCTACAATGAGCAGTTCTTC. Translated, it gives CASSRGDSYNEQFF.

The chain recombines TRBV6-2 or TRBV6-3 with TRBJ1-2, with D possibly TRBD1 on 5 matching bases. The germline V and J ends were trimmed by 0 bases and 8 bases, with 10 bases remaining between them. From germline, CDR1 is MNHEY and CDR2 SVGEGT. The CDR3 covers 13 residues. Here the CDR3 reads CASSYSGERGYTF. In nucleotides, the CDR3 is TGTGCCAGCAGTTACTCAGGGGAGAGAGGCTACACCTTC.

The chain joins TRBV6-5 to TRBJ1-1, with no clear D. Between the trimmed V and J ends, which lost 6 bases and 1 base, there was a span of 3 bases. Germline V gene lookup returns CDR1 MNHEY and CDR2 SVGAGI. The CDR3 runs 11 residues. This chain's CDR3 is CASRGNTEAFF. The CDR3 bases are TGTGCCAGCAGGGGGAACACTGAAGCTTTCTTT.

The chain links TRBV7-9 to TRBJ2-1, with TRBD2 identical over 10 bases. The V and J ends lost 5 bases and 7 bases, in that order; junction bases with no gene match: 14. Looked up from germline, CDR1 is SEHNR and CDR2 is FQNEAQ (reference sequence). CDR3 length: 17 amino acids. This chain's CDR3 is CASSAPLSSGRGNEQFF. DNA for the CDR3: TGTGCCAGCAGCGCCCCTCTCTCTAGCGGGAGAGGGAATGAGCAGTTCTTC.

In nucleotides, the CDR3 is TGTGCCAGCTCACCGGAAGCCAACTACGAGCAGTACTTC. This translates into CASSPEANYEQYF. This chain connects TRBV18 to TRBJ2-7; D is ambiguous. CDR1 and CDR2 (germline): KGHSH, LQKENI. CDR3 length equals 13 residues. Between the trimmed V and J ends, which lost 3 bases and 3 bases, there was a span of 9 bases.

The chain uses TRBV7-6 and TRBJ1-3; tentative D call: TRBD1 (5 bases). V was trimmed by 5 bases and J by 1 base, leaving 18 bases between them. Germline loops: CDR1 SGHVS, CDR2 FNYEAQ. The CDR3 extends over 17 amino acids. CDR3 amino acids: CASSPTAGFYSGNTIYF. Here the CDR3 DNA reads TGTGCCAGCAGCCCCACGGCAGGGTTCTATTCTGGAAACACCATATATTTT.

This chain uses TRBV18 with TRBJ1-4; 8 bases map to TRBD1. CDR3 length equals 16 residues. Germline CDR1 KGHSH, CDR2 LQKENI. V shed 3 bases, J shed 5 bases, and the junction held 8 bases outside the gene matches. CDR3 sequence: CASSPQQGVPNEKLFF. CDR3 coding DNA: TGTGCCAGCTCACCCCAACAGGGGGTTCCGAATGAAAAACTGTTTTTT.

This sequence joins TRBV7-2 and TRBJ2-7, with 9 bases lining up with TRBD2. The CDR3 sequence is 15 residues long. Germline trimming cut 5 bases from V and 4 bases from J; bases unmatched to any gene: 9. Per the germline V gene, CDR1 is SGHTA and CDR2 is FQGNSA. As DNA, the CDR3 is TGTGCCAGCAGCGCAACTTTCCTAGCGGGATACGAGCAGTACTTC. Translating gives CASSATFLAGYEQYF.

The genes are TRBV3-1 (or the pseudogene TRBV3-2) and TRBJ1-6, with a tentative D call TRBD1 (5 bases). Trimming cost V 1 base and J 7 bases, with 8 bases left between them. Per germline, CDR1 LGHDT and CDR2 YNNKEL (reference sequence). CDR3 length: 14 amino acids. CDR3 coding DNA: TGTGCCAGCAGCCAAGGGACAAAGAATTCACCCCTCCACTTT. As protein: CASSQGTKNSPLHF.

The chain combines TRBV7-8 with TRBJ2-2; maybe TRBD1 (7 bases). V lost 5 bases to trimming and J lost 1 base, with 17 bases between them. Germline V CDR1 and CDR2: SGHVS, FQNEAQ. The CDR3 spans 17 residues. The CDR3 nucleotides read TGTGCCAGCAGCCCCCACAGGGGACTCCGGAACACCGGGGAGCTGTTTTTT. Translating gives CASSPHRGLRNTGELFF. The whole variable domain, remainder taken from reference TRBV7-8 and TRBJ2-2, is GAGVSQSPRYKVAKRGQDVALRCDPISGHVSLFWYQQALGQGPEFLTYFQNEAQLDKSGLPSDRFFAERPEGSVSTLKIQRTQQEDSAVYLCASSPHRGLRNTGELFFGEGSRLTVL.

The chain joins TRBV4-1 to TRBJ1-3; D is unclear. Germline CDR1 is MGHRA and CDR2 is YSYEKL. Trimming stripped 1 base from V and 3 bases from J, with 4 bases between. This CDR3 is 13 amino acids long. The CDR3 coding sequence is TGCGCCAGCAGCCAAGTTCATGGAAACACCATATATTTT. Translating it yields CASSQVHGNTIYF.

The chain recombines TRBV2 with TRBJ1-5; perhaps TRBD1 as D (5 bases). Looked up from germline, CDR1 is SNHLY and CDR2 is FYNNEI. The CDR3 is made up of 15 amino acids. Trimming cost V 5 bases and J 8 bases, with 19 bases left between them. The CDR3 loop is CASSRIGTPEEPQHF. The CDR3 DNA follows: TGTGCCAGCAGTCGTATAGGGACGCCAGAGGAGCCCCAGCATTTT.

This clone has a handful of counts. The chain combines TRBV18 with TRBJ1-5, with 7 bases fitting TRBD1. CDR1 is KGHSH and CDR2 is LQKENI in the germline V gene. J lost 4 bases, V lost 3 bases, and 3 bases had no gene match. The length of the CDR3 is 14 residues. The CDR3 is CASSPSTGNQPQHF. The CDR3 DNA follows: TGTGCCAGCTCACCCTCGACAGGGAATCAGCCCCAGCATTTT.

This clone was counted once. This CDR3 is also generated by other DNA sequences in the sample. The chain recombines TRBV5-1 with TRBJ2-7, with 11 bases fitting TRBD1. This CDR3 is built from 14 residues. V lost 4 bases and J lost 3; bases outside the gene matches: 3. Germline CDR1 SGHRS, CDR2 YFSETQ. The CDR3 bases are TGCGCCAGCAGCCGGGACAGGGGGAACTACGAGCAGTACTTC. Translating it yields CASSRDRGNYEQYF.

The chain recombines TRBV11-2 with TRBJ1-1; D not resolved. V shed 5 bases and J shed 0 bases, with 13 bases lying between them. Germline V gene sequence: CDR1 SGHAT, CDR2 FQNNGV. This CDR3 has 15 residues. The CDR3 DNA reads TGTGCCAGCAGCATTGGAGCAGCCTTGAACACTGAAGCTTTCTTT. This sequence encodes CASSIGAALNTEAFF.

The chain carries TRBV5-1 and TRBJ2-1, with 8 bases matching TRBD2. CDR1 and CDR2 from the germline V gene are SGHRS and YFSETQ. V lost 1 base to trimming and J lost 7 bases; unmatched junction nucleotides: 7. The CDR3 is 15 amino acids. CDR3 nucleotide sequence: TGCGCCAGCAGCTTGCGTCCGGGAGGGGCGAATGAGCAGTTCTTC. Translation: CASSLRPGGANEQFF.